This T cell receptor (beta chain) was documented in a study of shared clonotypes between healthy human individuals. Study conclusions and caveats: Across subsets, estimated richness was generally greater for naive than for memory populations. Since donors were few, the genetic and exposure-history diversity represented was limited.

Several immunoSEQ plates held equal portions of the genomic DNA taken from each subset. The sorted-subset replicate PCRs were given about 200 ng DNA, which is approximately 30,000 T cell genomes. Here immunoSEQ multiplex PCR was the method, and the copy in TCRdb shows in-frame clones only, minus some. Of some 1.5 million clones listed, 95% to 99% are singletons. Concerning this clone itself: The antigen is unknown.

There are 14 residues in the CDR3. CDR1 is MGHDK and CDR2 is SYGVNS in the germline V gene. Trimming took 4 bases from V and 3 from J; bases not matched to a gene: 3. The source is a man aged 30 to 45 in good health. Specimen: naive CD4+ T cells sorted from blood. Indicated subset: CD45RA+ positively selected. The chain joins TRBV25-1 to TRBJ2-3, with 8 nucleotides matching TRBD1. The CDR3 DNA follows: TGTGCCAGCAGTGTTCGGACAGGGACAGATACGCAGTATTTT. This codes for CASSVRTGTDTQYF.